These 18 T cell receptor beta chains were all obtained from the same sample, sequenced in a study of spatial heterogeneity in lung cancer. TCRdb used MiXCR to reprocess the 5' RACE reads, holding one entry per CDR3 protein. This table has about 10,000 distinct CDR3 sequences, over 9.5% appearing once. The time point: sample taken at primary tumor resection. These receptors have no identified antigens. Study-wide results and caveats: In tumors, expanded intratumoral alpha and beta TCR counts tracked mutation counts.

The sequences come from lung tumor tissue, collected at surgery. Every receptor here comes from a female donor with early-stage non-small cell lung cancer.

The DNA of the CDR3 is TGTGCCAGCTCCGGGACAGGGGTCAATGAGCAGTTCTTC. Amino acid sequence: CASSGTGVNEQFF. J is TRBJ2-1 and V is TRBV11-3, with 10 bases lining up with TRBD1. CDR3 length: 13 residues. V dropped 8 bases and J dropped 6; count of bases not matched to a gene: 4. Germline lookup yields CDR1 SGHNT and CDR2 YENEEA. The variable domain in full, with the rest retrieved from reference TRBV11-3 and TRBJ2-1, is EAGVVQSPRYKIIEKKQPVAFWCNPISGHNTLYWYLQNLGQGPELLIRYENEEAVDDSQLPKDRFSAERLKGVDSTLKIQPAELGDSAVYLCASSGTGVNEQFFGPGTRLTVL.

The CDR3 DNA reads TGCGCCAGCAGCTTGGCCGCCGCACCGGGACACAATGAGCAGTTCTTC. Protein: CASSLAAAPGHNEQFF. The chain couples TRBV5-1 to TRBJ2-1; tentatively, D is TRBD1 or TRBD2 (5 bases each). This CDR3 is 16 amino acids long. Trimming took off 0 bases at V and 5 bases at J, with 15 bases between the two ends. Germline CDR1 reads SGHRS; CDR2 reads YFSETQ.

This clonotype was seen many times. The chain has TRBV5-1 and TRBJ2-5, with no clear D. Germline CDR1 and CDR2: SGHRS and YFSETQ. This CDR3 is 13 amino acids long. Trimming removed 7 bases from V and 1 base from J, with 11 bases in between. For the CDR3, the DNA is TGCGCCAGCGGCCCCGAAGCCCAAGAGACCCAGTACTTC. Protein product: CASGPEAQETQYF.

The V and J genes are TRBV6-1 and TRBJ2-6; either TRBD1 or TRBD2 may fit D (5 bases each). The V end was cut by 5 bases, the J end by 1 base, with 15 bases between. In germline, CDR1 is MNHNS, CDR2 SASEGT. The CDR3 length is 17 residues. The CDR3 loop reads CASSRPGRSSGANVLTF. The CDR3 nucleotides are TGTGCCAGCAGTCGGCCGGGACGTAGTTCTGGGGCCAACGTCCTGACTTTC.

In this sample, this clonotype is medium-sized. CDR3 in DNA: TGTGCCAGCAGCCCAGGGGTGCGGCAGCCCCAGCATTTT. Encoded protein: CASSPGVRQPQHF. The V gene is TRBV7-2, the J gene TRBJ1-5; D possibly corresponds to TRBD1 (6 bases). V was pared by 5 bases and J by 7 bases, with 12 bases between. The length of the CDR3 is 13 residues. Germline CDR1 reads SGHTA; CDR2 reads FQGNSA.

By sample fraction, this clonotype is medium-sized. The chain joins TRBV5-1 to TRBJ2-4, with 7 bases identical to TRBD1. CDR3 size: 13 residues. Germline CDR1 reads SGHRS; CDR2 reads YFSETQ. The V and J ends lost 4 bases and 4 bases, in that order; junction bases with no gene match: 2. The CDR3 DNA sequence: TGCGCCAGCAGCCCGGGACAGAAAAACATTCAGTACTTC. Translating gives CASSPGQKNIQYF.

This clonotype was recorded many times. The V and J genes are TRBV6-5 and TRBJ2-6; 10 bases match TRBD1. The V segment lost 4 bases and the J segment 4 bases; nucleotides outside the gene matches: 10. Germline lookup yields CDR1 MNHEY and CDR2 SVGAGI. This CDR3 is 18 amino acids long. CDR3 coding DNA: TGTGCCAGCAGTTCCTCCGGGACAGGGGCGTTCGGGGCCAACGTCCTGACTTTC. Its translation: CASSSSGTGAFGANVLTF.

The CDR3 spells CASSLRYNRGPMTGGANVLTF. DNA of the CDR3: TGCGCCAGCAGCTTGCGATATAACAGGGGTCCTATGACTGGAGGGGCCAACGTCCTGACTTTC. The V call is TRBV5-1, the J call TRBJ2-6; 7 bases agree with TRBD1. V gave up 1 base and J gave up 4 bases; unmatched junction bases: 20. The CDR3 has 21 amino acids. The germline gives CDR1 SGHRS, CDR2 YFSETQ.

This clonotype was recorded at least ten times. The chain links TRBV18 to TRBJ2-1; 7 nucleotides align to TRBD2. Germline assignment: CDR1 KGHSH and CDR2 LQKENI. The V and J ends lost 2 bases and 4 bases, in that order; junction bases with no gene match: 5. The CDR3 runs to 15 residues. CDR3 residues: CASSPVGGRYNEQFF. CDR3 nucleotide sequence: TGTGCCAGCTCACCAGTCGGGGGGAGATACAATGAGCAGTTCTTC.

In its sample, this clonotype was seen a few times. The chain uses TRBV3-2 and TRBJ2-2; TRBD1 is taken as the D call from the table, unchecked against the DNA. TRBV3-2 represents a pseudogene. This CDR3 is 15 amino acids long. CDR3 sequence (DNA): TGTGCCAGCAGCGGGACAGGGCCCAACACCGGGGAGCTGTTTTTT. It is translated as CASSGTGPNTGELFF.

The chain has TRBV7-9 and TRBJ2-1; D is ambiguous. The CDR3 sequence is 14 residues long. Germline assignment: CDR1 SEHNR and CDR2 FQNEAQ (reference sequence). V was shortened by 0 bases and J by 5 bases, with 8 bases between the two germline ends. The CDR3 loop reads CASSLALLDNEQFF. The CDR3 nucleotides are TGTGCCAGCAGCTTAGCCCTTCTAGACAATGAGCAGTTCTTC.

This clonotype rates as medium-sized. The rearrangement uses TRBV7-9 and TRBJ1-2; D might be TRBD1 (6 bases). Germline-derived CDR1 and CDR2 are SEHNR and FQNEAQ (reference sequence). Trimming removed 6 bases at V and 4 bases at J, with 9 bases between. The CDR3 has 12 residues. The CDR3 sequence: CASRGGPYGYTF. CDR3 sequence (DNA): TGTGCCAGCAGAGGGGGGCCCTATGGCTACACCTTC.

This clonotype has a handful of counts. The chain has TRBV12-3 or TRBV12-4 and TRBJ2-3, with TRBD1 matching 7 bases. The CDR3 length is 14 residues. V trimming: 4 bases; J trimming: 5 bases; junction bases outside the gene matches: 6. The CDR3 DNA reads as TGTGCCAGCAGTTACAGGGGTTTAGGAGATACGCAGTATTTT. Translation: CASSYRGLGDTQYF.

This clonotype ranks as medium-sized. The chain joins TRBV11-2 to TRBJ2-7, with a weak D call TRBD1 (6 bases). V was trimmed by 5 bases and J by 5 bases, leaving 10 bases between them. The CDR3 contains 12 residues. The V gene's germline CDR1 is SGHAT and CDR2 FQNNGV. The CDR3, as DNA: TGTGCCAGCAGCCCCGCAGGGGACGAGCAGTACTTC. This codes for CASSPAGDEQYF.

This clonotype was recorded many times. This sequence joins TRBV6-5 and TRBJ2-7, with 8 positions matching TRBD1. The CDR3 loop spans 14 amino acids. The V gene's germline CDR1 is MNHEY and CDR2 SVGAGI. The V and J ends lost 6 bases and 4 bases, in that order; junction bases with no gene match: 8. CDR3 nucleotide sequence: TGTGCCAGCAGGGAAAACAGGGGGTCGTACGAGCAGTACTTC. Amino acids: CASRENRGSYEQYF.

The rearrangement uses TRBV7-9 and TRBJ2-3, with 7 bases fitting TRBD2. This CDR3 region has 17 residues. The junction had 13 bases not matched to a gene; V was cut back by 5 bases and J by 2 bases. Germline V gives CDR1 SEHNR, CDR2 FQNEAQ (reference sequence). The CDR3 loop is CASSPSWTRIYTDTQYF. The CDR3 DNA is TGTGCCAGCAGCCCAAGCTGGACTAGGATATACACAGATACGCAGTATTTT.

In this sample, this clonotype turned up a few times. The chain joins TRBV6-2 or TRBV6-3 to TRBJ2-7; weak D call: TRBD1 (6 bases). Germline-derived CDR1 and CDR2 are MNHEY and SVGEGT. The CDR3 has 11 amino acids. V was shortened by 6 bases and J by 5 bases, with 8 bases between the two germline ends. CDR3 amino acids: CASRQGNEQYF. CDR3 DNA sequence: TGTGCCAGCAGACAGGGTAACGAGCAGTACTTC.

This clonotype was counted only a few times. The chain carries TRBV9 and TRBJ1-2; no clear D gene. From germline, CDR1 is SGDLS and CDR2 YYNGEE. This CDR3 has 14 amino acids. V was clipped by 0 bases and J by 4 bases, with 10 bases between them. The CDR3 region has the DNA TGTGCCAGCAGCGTAGAGTACAACTTCTATGGCTACACCTTC. Amino acids: CASSVEYNFYGYTF.